The entry that follows covers one T cell receptor (beta chain) sequence. These data originate in a study of cytomegalovirus exposure and HLA in healthy donors. The germline CDR1 and CDR2 sequences are MDHEN and SYDVKM. The length of the CDR3 is 15 residues. The V and J ends lost 5 bases and 8 bases, in that order; junction bases with no gene match: 8. PCR primers comprised 60 Vbeta and 13 Jbeta primers. The method was immunoSEQ multiplex PCR; TCRdb's version includes in-frame clones alone and lacks a portion of them. The sample comprises some 110,000 clones, about 80% of which are singletons, and 2.5% to 3% rests with the top ten.

This sequence was found in a woman between 18 and 29 years old in good health and CMV-seropositive. What was sequenced was PBMCs. V and J are TRBV28 and TRBJ1-4; 10 bases fit TRBD1. CDR3 coding DNA: TGTGCCAGCAGTGTCCCGGGACAGGGGCGAGAAAAACTGTTTTTT. This encodes CASSVPGQGREKLFF.